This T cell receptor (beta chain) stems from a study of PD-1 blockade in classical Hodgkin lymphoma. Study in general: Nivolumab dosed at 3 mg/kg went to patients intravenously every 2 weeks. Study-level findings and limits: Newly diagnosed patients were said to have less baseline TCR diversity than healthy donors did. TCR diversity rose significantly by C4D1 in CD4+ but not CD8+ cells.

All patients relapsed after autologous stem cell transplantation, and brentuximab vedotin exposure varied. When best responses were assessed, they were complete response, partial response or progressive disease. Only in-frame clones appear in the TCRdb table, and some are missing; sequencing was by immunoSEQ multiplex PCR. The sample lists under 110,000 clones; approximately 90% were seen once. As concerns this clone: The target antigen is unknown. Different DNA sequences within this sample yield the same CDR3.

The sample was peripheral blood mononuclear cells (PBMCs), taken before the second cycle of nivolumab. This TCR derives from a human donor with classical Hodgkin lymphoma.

The CDR3 here is CAWSPQGTEAFF. The CDR3 coding sequence is TGTGCCTGGAGTCCCCAAGGGACTGAAGCTTTCTTT. The chain carries TRBV30 and TRBJ1-1; no firm D call. Between the trimmed V and J ends, which lost 2 bases and 5 bases, there was a span of 9 bases. Germline V gene lookup returns CDR1 GTSNPN and CDR2 SVGIG (reference sequence). There are 12 residues in the CDR3.